Included here is one T cell receptor beta chain sequence, with context. TCRdb re-analysed the 5' RACE reads in MiXCR, keeping a single row per CDR3 protein. Here the sample spans 240,000 or so distinct CDR3 sequences, about 10% being singletons. This record belongs to a study of identical twins. This CDR3 comprises 15 residues. J was trimmed by 7 bases and V by 5 bases; bases with no gene match: 7. The germline V gene encodes CDR1 LGHDT and CDR2 YNNKEL (reference sequence). The receptor comes from a man aged 45-65 years in good health. Sequenced material: memory T cells sorted from blood. The rearrangement joins TRBV3-1 to TRBJ2-2; TRBD2 matches 10 bases. The CDR3 bases are TGTGCCAGCAGCGCAAGCGGGGGGGCCTTCGGGGAGCTGTTTTTT. Translation: CASSASGGAFGELFF.